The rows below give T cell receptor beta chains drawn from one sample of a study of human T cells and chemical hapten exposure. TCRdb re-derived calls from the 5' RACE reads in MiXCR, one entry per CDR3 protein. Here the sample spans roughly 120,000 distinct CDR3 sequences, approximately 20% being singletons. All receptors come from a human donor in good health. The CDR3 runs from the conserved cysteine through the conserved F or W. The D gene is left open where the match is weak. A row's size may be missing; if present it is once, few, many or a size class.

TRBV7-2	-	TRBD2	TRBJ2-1	TGTGCCAGCAGCTCAGTGGGCGGGAGGGCCGGCTACAATGAGCAGTTCTTC	CASSSVGGRAGYNEQFF
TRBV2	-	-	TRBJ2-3	TGTGCCAGCAGTGCGACAGGAGCACGCACAGATACGCAGTATTTT	CASSATGARTDTQYF
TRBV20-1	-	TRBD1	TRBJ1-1	TGCAGTGCTAGGGGTACCGGGACAGGGGGCGCCTACACTGAAGCTTTCTTT	CSARGTGTGGAYTEAFF
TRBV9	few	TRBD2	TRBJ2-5	TGTGCCAGCAATCACGGGGGGGGTCGAGAGACCCAGTACTTC	CASNHGGGRETQYF
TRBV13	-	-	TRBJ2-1	TGTGCCACCCTGGTGCAGGGGGGGTACAATGAGCAGTTCTTC	CATLVQGGYNEQFF
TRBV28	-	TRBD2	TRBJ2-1	TGTGCCAGCGGGGGGGGGATACCCTCAGGGGAGCAGTTCTTC	CASGGGIPSGEQFF
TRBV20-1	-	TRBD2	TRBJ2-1	TGCAGTGCTAGAGATCTTGGGACTAGCGGGATCAATGAGCAGTTCTTC	CSARDLGTSGINEQFF
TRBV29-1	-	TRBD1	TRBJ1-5	TGCAGCGTTGGGGGGACAGCAGATAGCAATCAGCCCCAGCATTTT	CSVGGTADSNQPQHF
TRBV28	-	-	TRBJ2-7	TGTGCCAGCAGTCCCCACTACGAGCAGTACTTC	CASSPHYEQYF
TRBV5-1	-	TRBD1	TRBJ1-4	TGCGCCAGCAGCTTGGGGTTTAGGGGGCGGAATGAAAAACTGTTTTTT	CASSLGFRGRNEKLFF
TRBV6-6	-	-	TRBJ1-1	TGTGCCAGCAGTTACCCCCGGACGGAATACACTGAAGCTTTCTTT	CASSYPRTEYTEAFF
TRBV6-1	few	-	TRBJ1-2	TGTGCCAGCAGTGAGAGCACAGGGCAGTTTAGTGGCTACACCTTC	CASSESTGQFSGYTF